The sequence of this T cell receptor beta chain was determined in a study of blood T cell repertoires in COVID-19 (TCRdb year 2020). The study in broad terms: The collaborator samples originated in the United States, Italy and Spain and spanned the acute and convalescent phases of COVID-19. The samples were drawn from two sources: the first 160 participants of the ongoing ImmuneRACE study, and 950 to 1,500 subjects contributed by 6 global collaborators. The repertoires were made available in a free public database intended to serve as a resource for research on the immune response to SARS-CoV-2. The dataset comprised deeply sampled blood TCRbeta repertoires from subjects exposed to, actively infected with, or recovered from COVID-19. The material from the prospective study consisted of cDNA or gDNA derived from T cells, B-cell-depleted T cells, or PBMCs. The sample metadata nearly always contained a de-identified subject ID, COVID-19 status, age in years and sex. Where available, HLA class I and class II types were taken from metadata supplied by the sample provider and were not determined by assay-based typing.

TCRbeta CDR3 regions were amplified from genomic DNA using the immunoSEQ Assay, a bias-controlled multiplex PCR. Concerning the study's data processing: Within the assay, amplification of reference gene primers was used to estimate how many nucleated cells each sample contained. Sequence reads were collapsed and filtered to measure the absolute abundance of every unique TCRbeta CDR3 rearrangement. Productive Simpson clonality was computed per sample as the square root of Simpson's diversity index over productive rearrangements. TCRdb re-hosts the immuneACCESS table, in-frame sequences only. Its copies lack some clones; in the studies checked, an unresolved V gene accounts for under half of them, and the cause for the rest is not known. That table gives V, J and clone size, and the DNA gave D and trimming. Within this sample are around 180,000 clones, with roughly 86% of them counted one time only. The ten top clones hold nearly 2.5% of the sample.

Each collaborating institution followed its own protocols to collect whole blood in K2EDTA tubes. For TCRbeta analysis, collaborators shipped samples as frozen whole blood, isolated PBMCs, or DNA extracted from either of those sample types. The germline V gene encodes CDR1 SNHLY and CDR2 FYNNEI. From cysteine to phenylalanine, the CDR3 is 16 amino acids long. Only the CDR3 DNA is retained, 48 bases long and in frame from the first base. The junction carries 16 bases between V and J, which are trimmed by 5 bases and 2 bases respectively. On this clone itself: Its antigen specificity is not known. Base qualities are not at hand, and no much larger clone is one base apart.

General findings and caveats noted by the study authors: Clinical and demographic metadata were provided uncurated, with the amount varying by source and participant.

The clonotype was recovered from a middle-aged man with active or convalescent COVID-19. The sequence joins TRBV2 to TRBJ1-3; no D gene is confidently identified. Source material: peripheral blood. The CDR3 region: CASSQRERSAGNTIYF. The bases read TGTGCCAGCAGTCAGAGGGAACGCTCCGCTGGAAACACCATATATTTT.